The 7 T cell receptor beta chains presented below share a single source sample, sequenced in a study of cytomegalovirus exposure and HLA in healthy donors. Primers for the PCR totalled 60 Vbeta and 13 Jbeta. TCRdb's copy holds only in-frame clones and misses some; the assay was immunoSEQ multiplex PCR. Among approximately 200,000 clones listed, 70% to 80% were seen once. Sequenced input: PBMCs. These receptors all come from a girl aged 5-17 years in good health and CMV-seropositive.

This rearrangement joins TRBV13 to TRBJ2-1; D might be TRBD2 (7 bases). This CDR3 has 14 amino acids. Germline V gene lookup returns CDR1 PRHDT and CDR2 FYEKMQ (reference sequence). Trimming left V 5 bases short and J 7 bases short, with 15 bases between. In nucleotides, the CDR3 is TGTGCCAGCAGCGGGGGGGCTCTGGGGAATGAGCAGTTCTTC. Amino acids: CASSGGALGNEQFF.

This clone was picked up one time. The chain has TRBV7-2 and TRBJ2-4; TRBD2 matches 12 bases. There are 18 residues in the CDR3. From germline, CDR1 is SGHTA and CDR2 FQGNSA. V was pared by 6 bases and J by 4 bases, with 13 bases of the junction left unmatched. In DNA, the CDR3 is TGTGCCAGCAGTACCGGGCGGGGGCTAGCGGGGGGGAAAAACATTCAGTACTTC. This sequence encodes CASSTGRGLAGGKNIQYF.

The chain uses TRBV21-1 and TRBJ1-2. TRBV21-1 corresponds to a pseudogene. CDR3 length: 16 amino acids. The CDR3 DNA is TGTGCCAGCAGCCTTATTAATAGACCGAGCGACTATGGCTACACCTTC. As protein: CASSLINRPSDYGYTF.

The V and J genes are TRBV7-6 and TRBJ2-7, with TRBD1 identical over 11 bases. With 0 bases clipped from V and 2 bases from J, the junction kept 6 bases outside the gene matches. This CDR3 has 17 amino acids. The V gene's germline CDR1 is SGHVS and CDR2 FNYEAQ. The CDR3 nucleotides read TGTGCCAGCAGCTTAGCGACGGGGGGACAGGGGGCCTACGAGCAGTACTTC. Translating gives CASSLATGGQGAYEQYF.

This sequence joins TRBV29-1 and TRBJ2-1, with 8 bases fitting TRBD2. J was trimmed by 7 bases and V by 4 bases; bases with no gene match: 9. The V gene's germline CDR1 is SQVTM and CDR2 ANQGSEA. The CDR3 has 14 amino acids. This CDR3 is CSVVGLAVWNEQFF. The DNA for the CDR3 is TGCAGCGTTGTCGGACTAGCAGTCTGGAATGAGCAGTTCTTC.

J is TRBJ1-2 and V is TRBV4-1; the match to TRBD1 covers 9 bases. V shed 4 bases and J 8 bases; nucleotides not matched to a gene: 14. CDR3 length: 16 amino acids. The germline V gene has CDR1 MGHRA and CDR2 YSYEKL. The CDR3 sequence: CASSLGTGRPPGGYTF. DNA of the CDR3: TGCGCCAGCAGCCTCGGGACAGGGAGGCCCCCAGGGGGCTACACCTTC.

The chain has TRBV5-4 and TRBJ2-5, with D possibly being TRBD2 (7 bases). The germline gives CDR1 SGHNT, CDR2 YYREEE (reference sequence). With 2 bases removed from V and 3 bases from J, the gap between germline ends came to 14 bases. The CDR3 length is 15 residues. The CDR3 spells CASSLQGRGEETQYF. The CDR3 region has the DNA TGTGCCAGCAGCTTACAGGGTCGGGGGGAAGAGACCCAGTACTTC.